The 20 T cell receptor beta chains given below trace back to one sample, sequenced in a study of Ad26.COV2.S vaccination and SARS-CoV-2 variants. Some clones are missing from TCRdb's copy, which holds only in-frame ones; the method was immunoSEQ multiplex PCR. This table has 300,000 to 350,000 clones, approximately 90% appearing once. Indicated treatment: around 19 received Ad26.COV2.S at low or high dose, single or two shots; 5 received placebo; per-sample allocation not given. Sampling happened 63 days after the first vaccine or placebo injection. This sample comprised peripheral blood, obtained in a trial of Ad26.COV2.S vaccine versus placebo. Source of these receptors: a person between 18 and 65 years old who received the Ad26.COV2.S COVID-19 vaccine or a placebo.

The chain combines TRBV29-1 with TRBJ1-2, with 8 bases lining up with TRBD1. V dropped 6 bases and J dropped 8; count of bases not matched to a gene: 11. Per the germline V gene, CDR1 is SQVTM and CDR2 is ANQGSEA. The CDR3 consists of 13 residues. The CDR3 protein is CSVETGQEGGYTF. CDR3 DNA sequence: TGCAGCGTCGAAACGGGACAGGAAGGCGGCTACACCTTC.

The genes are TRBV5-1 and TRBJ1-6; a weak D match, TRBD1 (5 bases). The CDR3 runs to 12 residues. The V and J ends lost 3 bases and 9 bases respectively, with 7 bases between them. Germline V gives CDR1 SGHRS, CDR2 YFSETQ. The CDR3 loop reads CASSSGTSPLHF. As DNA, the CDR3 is TGCGCCAGCAGCTCAGGGACTTCACCCCTCCACTTT.

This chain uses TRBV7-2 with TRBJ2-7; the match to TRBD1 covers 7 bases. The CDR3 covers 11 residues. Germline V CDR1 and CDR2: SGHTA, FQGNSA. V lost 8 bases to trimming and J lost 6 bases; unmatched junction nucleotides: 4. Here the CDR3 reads CASGTGAEQYF. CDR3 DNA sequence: TGTGCCAGCGGAACAGGGGCCGAGCAGTACTTC. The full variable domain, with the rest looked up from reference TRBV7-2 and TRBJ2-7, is GAGVSQSPSNKVTEKGKDVELRCDPISGHTALYWYRQSLGQGLEFLIYFQGNSAPDKSGLPSDRFSAERTGGSVSTLTIQRTQQEDSAVYLCASGTGAEQYFGPGTRLTVT.

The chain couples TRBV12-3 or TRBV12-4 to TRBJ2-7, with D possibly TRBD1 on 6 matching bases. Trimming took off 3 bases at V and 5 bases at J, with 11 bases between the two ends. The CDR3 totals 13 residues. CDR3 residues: CASSFHTGHEQYF. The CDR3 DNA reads TGTGCCAGCAGTTTCCATACAGGGCACGAGCAGTACTTC.

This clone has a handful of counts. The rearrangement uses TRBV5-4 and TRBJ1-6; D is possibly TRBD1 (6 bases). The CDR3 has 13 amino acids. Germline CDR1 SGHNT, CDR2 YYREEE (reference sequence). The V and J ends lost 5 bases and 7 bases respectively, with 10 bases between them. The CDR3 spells CASRGGGNSPLHF. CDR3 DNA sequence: TGTGCCAGCAGGGGAGGGGGAAATTCACCCCTCCACTTT.

In DNA form, the CDR3 reads TGTGCCAGCAGCTTAGATAGGACTAGCGGGAGAAGCGAGCAGTACTTC. This codes for CASSLDRTSGRSEQYF. V gene TRBV7-2 combines with J gene TRBJ2-7; 13 bases map to TRBD2. Germline loops: CDR1 SGHTA, CDR2 FQGNSA. V dropped 1 base and J dropped 6; count of bases not matched to a gene: 6. The CDR3 is 16 amino acids.

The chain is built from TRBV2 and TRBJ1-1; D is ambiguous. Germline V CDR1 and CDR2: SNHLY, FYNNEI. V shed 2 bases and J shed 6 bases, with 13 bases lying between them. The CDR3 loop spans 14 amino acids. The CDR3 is CASSERTVNAEAFF. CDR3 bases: TGTGCCAGCAGTGAAAGGACGGTAAACGCTGAAGCTTTCTTT.

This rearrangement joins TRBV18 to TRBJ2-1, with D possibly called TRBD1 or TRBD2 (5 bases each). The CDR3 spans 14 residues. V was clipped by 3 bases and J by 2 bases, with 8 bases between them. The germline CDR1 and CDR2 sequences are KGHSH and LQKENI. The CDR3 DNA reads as TGTGCCAGCTCACCCTTGGGGGCCTACAATGAGCAGTTCTTC. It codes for CASSPLGAYNEQFF.

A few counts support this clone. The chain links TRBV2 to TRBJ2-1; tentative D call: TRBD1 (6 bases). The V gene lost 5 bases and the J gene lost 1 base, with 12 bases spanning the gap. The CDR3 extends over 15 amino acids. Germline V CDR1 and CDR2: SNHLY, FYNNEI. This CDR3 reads CASSRSRGSYNEQFF. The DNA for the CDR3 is TGTGCCAGCAGTAGGAGCAGGGGTTCCTACAATGAGCAGTTCTTC.

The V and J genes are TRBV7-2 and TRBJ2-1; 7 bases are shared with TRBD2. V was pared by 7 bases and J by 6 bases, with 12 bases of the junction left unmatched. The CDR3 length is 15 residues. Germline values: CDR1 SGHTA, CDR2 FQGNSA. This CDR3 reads CASTTDVGEGNEQFF. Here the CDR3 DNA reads TGTGCCAGCACGACCGACGTAGGGGAGGGCAATGAGCAGTTCTTC.

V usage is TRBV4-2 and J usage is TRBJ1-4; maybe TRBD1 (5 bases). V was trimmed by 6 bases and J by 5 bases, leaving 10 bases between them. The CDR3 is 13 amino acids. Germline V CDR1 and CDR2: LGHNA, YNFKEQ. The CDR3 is CASRLWGNEKLFF. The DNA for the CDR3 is TGTGCCAGCAGGTTGTGGGGGAATGAAAAACTGTTTTTT.

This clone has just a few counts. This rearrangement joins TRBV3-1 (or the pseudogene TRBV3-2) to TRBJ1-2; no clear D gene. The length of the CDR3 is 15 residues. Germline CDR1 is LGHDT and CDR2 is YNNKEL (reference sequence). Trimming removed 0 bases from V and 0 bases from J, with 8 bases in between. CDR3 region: CASSQDHQTNYGYTF. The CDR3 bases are TGTGCCAGCAGCCAAGACCACCAGACTAACTATGGCTACACCTTC.

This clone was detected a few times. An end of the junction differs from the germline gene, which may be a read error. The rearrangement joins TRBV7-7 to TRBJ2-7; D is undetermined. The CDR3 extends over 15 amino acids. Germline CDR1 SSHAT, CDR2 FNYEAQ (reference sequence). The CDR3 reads CASSLIGTKLYEQYF. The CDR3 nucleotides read TGTGCTAGCAGCTTAATTGGCACGAAACTTTACGAGCAGTACTTC.

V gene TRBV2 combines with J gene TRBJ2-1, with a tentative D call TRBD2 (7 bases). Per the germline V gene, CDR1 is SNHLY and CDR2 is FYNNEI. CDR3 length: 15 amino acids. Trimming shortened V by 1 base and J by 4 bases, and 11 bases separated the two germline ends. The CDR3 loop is CASSEGGGLYNEQFF. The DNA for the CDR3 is TGTGCCAGCAGTGAAGGCGGGGGCCTGTACAATGAGCAGTTCTTC.

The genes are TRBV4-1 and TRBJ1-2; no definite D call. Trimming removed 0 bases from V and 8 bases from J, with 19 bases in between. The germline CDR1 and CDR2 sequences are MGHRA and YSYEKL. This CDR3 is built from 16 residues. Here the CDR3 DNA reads TGCGCCAGCAGCCAAGATTCGGGAAGAAGCCATGGAGGCTACACCTTC. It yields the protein CASSQDSGRSHGGYTF.

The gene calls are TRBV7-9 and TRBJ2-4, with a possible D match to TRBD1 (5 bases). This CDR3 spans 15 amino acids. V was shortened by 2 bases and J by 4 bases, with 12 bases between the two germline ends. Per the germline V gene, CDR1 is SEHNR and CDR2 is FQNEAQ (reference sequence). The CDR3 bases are TGTGCCAGCAGCTTACAAGGGGAAGTGAAAAACATTCAGTACTTC. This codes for CASSLQGEVKNIQYF. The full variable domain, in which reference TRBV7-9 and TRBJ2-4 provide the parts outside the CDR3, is DTGVSQNPRHKITKRGQNVTFRCDPISEHNRLYWYRQTLGQGPEFLTYFQNEAQLEKSRLLSDRFSAERPKGSFSTLEIQRTEQGDSAMYLCASSLQGEVKNIQYFGAGTRLSVL.

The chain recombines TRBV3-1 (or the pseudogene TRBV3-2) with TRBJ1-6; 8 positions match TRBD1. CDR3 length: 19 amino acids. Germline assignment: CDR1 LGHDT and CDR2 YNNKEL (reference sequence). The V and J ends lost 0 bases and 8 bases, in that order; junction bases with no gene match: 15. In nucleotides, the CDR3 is TGTGCCAGCAGCCAAGACCGTTTGGTCAGGGGGCTAAAGGATTCACCCCTCCACTTT. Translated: CASSQDRLVRGLKDSPLHF.

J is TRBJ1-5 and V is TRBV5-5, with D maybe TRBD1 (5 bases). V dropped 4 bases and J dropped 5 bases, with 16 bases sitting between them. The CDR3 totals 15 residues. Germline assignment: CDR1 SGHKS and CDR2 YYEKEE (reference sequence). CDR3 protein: CASSPDAGRYQPQHF. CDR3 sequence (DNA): TGTGCCAGCAGCCCCGATGCAGGGCGATATCAGCCCCAGCATTTT.

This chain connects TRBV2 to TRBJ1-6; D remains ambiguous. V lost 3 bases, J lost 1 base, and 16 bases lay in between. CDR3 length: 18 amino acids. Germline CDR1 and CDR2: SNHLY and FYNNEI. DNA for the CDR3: TGTGCCAGCAGTGAGGTCGTAAGTGGGCCTTCCTATAATTCACCCCTCCACTTT. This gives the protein CASSEVVSGPSYNSPLHF.

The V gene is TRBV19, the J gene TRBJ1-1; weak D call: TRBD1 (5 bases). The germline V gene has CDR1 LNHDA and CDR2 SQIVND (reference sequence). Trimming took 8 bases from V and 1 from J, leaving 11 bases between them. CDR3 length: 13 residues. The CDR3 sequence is CASRGQQNTEAFF. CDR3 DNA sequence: TGTGCCAGTCGAGGACAACAGAACACTGAAGCTTTCTTT.